This T cell receptor (beta chain) derives from a study of regulatory T cells in long-lasting Graves disease. The study's findings and limits: New patients shared roughly 1,000 public clonotypes, and persistent patients shared more, with about 2,500.

Both iRepertoire HTBI primers and Arm-PCR of CDR3 regions were used to build the TCR beta libraries. Using its own MiXCR run on the multiplex PCR reads, TCRdb lists one record per CDR3 protein. The sample has roughly 560,000 distinct CDR3 sequences, around 12% seen once. Trimming shortened V by 4 bases and J by 4 bases, and 20 bases separated the two germline ends. The germline V gene encodes CDR1 SGHRS and CDR2 YFSETQ. The CDR3 runs to 17 residues. There are many counts of this clonotype. Its cognate antigen is unknown. Time point specified: newly diagnosed GD, antithyroid drugs for less than 3 months. There was RNA extracted from PBMCs, and the TCR library was made from it. This same sample was also part of a study on T cells in Graves' hyperthyroidism and ophthalmopathy. According to that study: Stable Graves' hyperthyroidism meant no ophthalmopathy progression within 18 months. Prediction of ophthalmopathy progression came a median approximately 6 months pre-onset.

The sequenced sample was peripheral blood mononuclear cells (PBMCs), obtained at new diagnosis, from a patient treated with antithyroid drugs. The source of this sequence is a woman aged 30 to 39 with Graves disease. V usage is TRBV5-1 and J usage is TRBJ2-2, with a tentative D call TRBD2 (8 bases). The CDR3: CASSPPGGTSRTGELFF. CDR3 nucleotides: TGCGCCAGCAGCCCCCCAGGGGGGACTAGTCGCACCGGGGAGCTGTTTTTT.